This TCR beta chain comes out of a study of T cells after yellow fever vaccination. The ends were cut back, 3 bases at V and 2 bases at J, with 11 bases in the middle. Germline V gene lookup returns CDR1 MGHDK and CDR2 SYGVNS. The CDR3 runs 15 residues. TCRdb used MiXCR to reprocess the 5' RACE reads, holding one entry per CDR3 protein. The repertoire has hundreds of thousands of distinct CDR3 sequences, around 10% of them found once; the top ten carry 18%. This clonotype was observed a few times. V gene TRBV25-1 combines with J gene TRBJ1-5; the D gene is possibly TRBD1 (6 bases). The sequences come from PBMCs, collected on the day of the first yellow fever vaccination. This TCR derives from a man between 18 and 35 years old who received the YFV17D yellow fever vaccine. CDR3 sequence: CASSERGPGNQPQHF. The CDR3 bases are TGTGCCAGCAGTGAGCGGGGGCCGGGCAATCAGCCCCAGCATTTT.